The clone carrying this T cell receptor beta chain came up many times. The junction departs from the called germline gene at one end, perhaps through a read error. This sample is drawn from a study of T-cell reconstitution after alpha-beta-depleted transplantation in children. Unique molecular identifiers were used in preparing the TCRbeta library. TCRdb independently ran MiXCR on the PCR reads; one entry per CDR3 protein. The repertoire holds 440,000 or so distinct CDR3 sequences, with roughly 10% as singletons. In germline, CDR1 is SGHRS, CDR2 YFSETQ. The CDR3 has 16 residues. This chain connects TRBV5-1 to TRBJ1-4, with 12 bases matching TRBD1. This receptor was obtained from a human donor who donated a stem cell graft to a child with acute myeloid leukemia. Source: PBMCs from the stem cell graft donor, taken from the stem cell graft. The CDR3 here is CASRLGQGARNEKLFF. The CDR3 coding sequence is TGCGCCAGCAGGTTGGGACAGGGGGCGCGGAATGAAAAACTGTTTTTT.